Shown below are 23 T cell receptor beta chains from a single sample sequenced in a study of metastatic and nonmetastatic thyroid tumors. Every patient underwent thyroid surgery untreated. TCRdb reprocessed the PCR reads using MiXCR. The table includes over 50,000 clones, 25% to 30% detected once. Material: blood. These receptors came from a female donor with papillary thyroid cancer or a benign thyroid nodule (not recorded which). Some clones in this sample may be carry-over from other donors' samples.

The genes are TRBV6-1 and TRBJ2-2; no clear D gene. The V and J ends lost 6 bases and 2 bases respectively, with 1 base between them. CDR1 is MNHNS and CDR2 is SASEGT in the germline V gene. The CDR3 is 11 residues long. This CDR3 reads CASSNTGELFF. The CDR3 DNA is TGTGCCAGCAGCAACACCGGGGAGCTGTTTTTT.

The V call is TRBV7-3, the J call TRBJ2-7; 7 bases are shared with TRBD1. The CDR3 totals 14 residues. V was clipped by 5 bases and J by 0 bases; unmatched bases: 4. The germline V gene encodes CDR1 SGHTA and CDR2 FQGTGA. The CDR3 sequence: CASSPRGSSYEQYF. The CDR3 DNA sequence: TGTGCCAGCAGCCCCAGGGGGAGCTCCTACGAGCAGTACTTC.

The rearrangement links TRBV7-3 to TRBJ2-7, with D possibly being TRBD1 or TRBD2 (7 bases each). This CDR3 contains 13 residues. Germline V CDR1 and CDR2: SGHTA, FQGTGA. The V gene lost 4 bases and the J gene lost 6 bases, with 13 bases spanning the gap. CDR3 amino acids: CASSSGGGLEQYF. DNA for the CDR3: TGTGCCAGCAGCTCAGGGGGGGGCCTCGAGCAGTACTTC.

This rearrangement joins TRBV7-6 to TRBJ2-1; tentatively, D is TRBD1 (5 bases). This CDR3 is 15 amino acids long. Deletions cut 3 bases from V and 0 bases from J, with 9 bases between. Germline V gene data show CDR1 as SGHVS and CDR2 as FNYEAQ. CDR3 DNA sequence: TGTGCCAGCAGCTTTGACAGCAGCTCCTACAATGAGCAGTTCTTC. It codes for CASSFDSSSYNEQFF.

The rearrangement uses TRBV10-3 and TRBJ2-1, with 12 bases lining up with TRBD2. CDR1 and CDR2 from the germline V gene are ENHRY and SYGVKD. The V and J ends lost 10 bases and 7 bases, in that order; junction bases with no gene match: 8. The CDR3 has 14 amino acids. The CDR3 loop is CATKVLAGGNEQFF. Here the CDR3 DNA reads TGTGCCACCAAAGTACTAGCGGGAGGAAATGAGCAGTTCTTC.

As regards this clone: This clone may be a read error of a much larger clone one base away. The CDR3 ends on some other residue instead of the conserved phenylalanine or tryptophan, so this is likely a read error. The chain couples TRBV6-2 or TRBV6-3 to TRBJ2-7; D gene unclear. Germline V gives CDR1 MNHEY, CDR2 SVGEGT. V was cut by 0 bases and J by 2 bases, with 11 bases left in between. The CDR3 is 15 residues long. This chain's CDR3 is CASSYSLTAPYEQYS. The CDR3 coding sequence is TGTGCCAGCAGTTACTCGCTAACAGCGCCCTACGAGCAGTACTCC.

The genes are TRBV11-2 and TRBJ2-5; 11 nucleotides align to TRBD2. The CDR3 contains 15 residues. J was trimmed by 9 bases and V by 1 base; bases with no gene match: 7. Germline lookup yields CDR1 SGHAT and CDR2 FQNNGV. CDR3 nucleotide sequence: TGTGCCAGCAGCTTAGTTGGGACTAGCGGCGCGCCCCAGTACTTC. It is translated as CASSLVGTSGAPQYF.

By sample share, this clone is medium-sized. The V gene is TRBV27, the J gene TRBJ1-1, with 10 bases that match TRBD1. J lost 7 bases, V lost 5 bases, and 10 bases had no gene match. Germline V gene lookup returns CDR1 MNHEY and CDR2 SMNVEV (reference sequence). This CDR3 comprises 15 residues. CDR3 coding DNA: TGTGCCAGCAGTCCTTGGACAGGGGGGACCCTTGAAGCTTTCTTT. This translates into CASSPWTGGTLEAFF.

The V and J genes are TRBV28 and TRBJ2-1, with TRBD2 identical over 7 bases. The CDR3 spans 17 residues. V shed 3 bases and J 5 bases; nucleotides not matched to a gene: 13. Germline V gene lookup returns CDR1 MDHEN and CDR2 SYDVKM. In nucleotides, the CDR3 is TGTGCCAGCAGTTTCTCCAGCGGCCTAGCGGAGGACAATGAGCAGTTCTTC. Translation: CASSFSSGLAEDNEQFF.

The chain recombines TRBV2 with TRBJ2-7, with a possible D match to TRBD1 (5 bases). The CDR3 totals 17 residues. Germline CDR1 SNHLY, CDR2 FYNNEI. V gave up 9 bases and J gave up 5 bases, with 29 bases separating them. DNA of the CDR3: TGTGCCAGTACCGGGTCCACAGGCCCAGCCCAAGGGGACGAGCAGTACTTC. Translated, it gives CASTGSTGPAQGDEQYF.

CDR3 bases: TGTGCCAGCAGCTTAGGCCCGCCCGCACTAGCCCAGCAGTTCTTC. Its translation: CASSLGPPALAQQFF. V and J are TRBV11-2 and TRBJ2-1; D perhaps matches TRBD2 (6 bases). V was pared by 1 base and J by 11 bases, with 18 bases between. Germline CDR1 reads SGHAT; CDR2 reads FQNNGV. The CDR3 length is 15 residues. The full variable domain, completed using reference TRBV11-2 and TRBJ2-1, is EAGVAQSPRYKIIEKRQSVAFWCNPISGHATLYWYQQILGQGPKLLIQFQNNGVVDDSQLPKDRFSAERLKGVDSTLKIQPAKLEDSAVYLCASSLGPPALAQQFFGPGTRLTVL.

In nucleotides, the CDR3 is TGTGCCAGCAGCTCGTACAGGGGCCCCTTGAACACTGAAGCTTTCTTT. Residues: CASSSYRGPLNTEAFF. The chain links TRBV11-2 to TRBJ1-1; the match to TRBD1 covers 7 bases. CDR1 SGHAT and CDR2 FQNNGV come from the germline V gene. The CDR3 is made up of 16 amino acids. Trimming cost V 4 bases and J 0 bases; bases outside gene matches: 8.

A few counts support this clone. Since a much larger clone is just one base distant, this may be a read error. The DNA of the CDR3 is TGCGCCAGCAGCCAAGAAACGGGGGGATATCAGCCCCAGCATTTT. This sequence encodes CASSQETGGYQPQHF. The rearrangement uses TRBV4-1 and TRBJ1-5, with D possibly being TRBD1 (5 bases). CDR1 and CDR2 from the germline V gene are MGHRA and YSYEKL. The CDR3 has 15 amino acids. Trimming cost V 0 bases and J 5 bases, with 11 bases left between them.

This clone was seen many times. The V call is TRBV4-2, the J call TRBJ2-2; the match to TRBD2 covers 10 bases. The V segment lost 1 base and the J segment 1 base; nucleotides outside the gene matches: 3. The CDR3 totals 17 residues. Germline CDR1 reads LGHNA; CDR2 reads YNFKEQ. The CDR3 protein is CASSQVLAGVNTGELFF. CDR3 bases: TGTGCCAGCAGCCAAGTTCTAGCGGGGGTGAACACCGGGGAGCTGTTTTTT.

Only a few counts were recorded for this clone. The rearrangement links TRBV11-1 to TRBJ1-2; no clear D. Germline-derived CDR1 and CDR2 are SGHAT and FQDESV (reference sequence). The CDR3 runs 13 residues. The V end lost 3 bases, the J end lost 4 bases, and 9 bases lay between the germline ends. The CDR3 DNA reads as TGTGCCAGCAGCTTCCGTGACGGCTATGGCTACACCTTC. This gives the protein CASSFRDGYGYTF.

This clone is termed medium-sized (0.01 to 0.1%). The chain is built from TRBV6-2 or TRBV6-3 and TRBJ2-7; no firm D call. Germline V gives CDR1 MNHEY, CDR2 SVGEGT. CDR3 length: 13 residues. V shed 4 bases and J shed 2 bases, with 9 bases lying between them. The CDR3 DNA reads TGTGCCAGCAGTTTCTTGTTAACCTACGAGCAGTACTTC. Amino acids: CASSFLLTYEQYF.

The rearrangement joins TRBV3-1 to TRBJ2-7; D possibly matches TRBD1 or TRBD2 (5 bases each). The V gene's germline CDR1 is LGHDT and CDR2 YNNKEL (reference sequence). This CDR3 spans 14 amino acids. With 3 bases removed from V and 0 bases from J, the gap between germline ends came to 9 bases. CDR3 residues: CASSHGGVSYEQYF. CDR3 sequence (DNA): TGTGCCAGCAGCCATGGGGGAGTCTCCTACGAGCAGTACTTC.

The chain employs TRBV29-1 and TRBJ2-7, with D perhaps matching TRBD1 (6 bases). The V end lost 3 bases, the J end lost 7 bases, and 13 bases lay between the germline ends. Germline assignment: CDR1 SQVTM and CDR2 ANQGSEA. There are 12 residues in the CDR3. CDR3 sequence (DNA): TGCAGCGTTGACGGGACAAATCGGGAGCAGTACTTC. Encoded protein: CSVDGTNREQYF.

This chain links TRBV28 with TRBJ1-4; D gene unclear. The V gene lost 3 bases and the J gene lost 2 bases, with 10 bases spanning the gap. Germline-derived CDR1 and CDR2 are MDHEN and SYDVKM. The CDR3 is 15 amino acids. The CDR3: CASSFQFVTNEKLFF. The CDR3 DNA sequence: TGTGCCAGCAGTTTCCAATTTGTTACTAATGAAAAACTGTTTTTT.

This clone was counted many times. The CDR3 DNA follows: TGCGCCAGCAGCCAAGACTCGGACCCCTTTTGGGAGCAGTTCTTC. Amino acid sequence: CASSQDSDPFWEQFF. The V call is TRBV4-1, the J call TRBJ2-1; D uncertain. This CDR3 has 15 amino acids. The germline V and J ends were trimmed by 0 bases and 10 bases, with 16 bases remaining between them. Germline V gives CDR1 MGHRA, CDR2 YSYEKL.

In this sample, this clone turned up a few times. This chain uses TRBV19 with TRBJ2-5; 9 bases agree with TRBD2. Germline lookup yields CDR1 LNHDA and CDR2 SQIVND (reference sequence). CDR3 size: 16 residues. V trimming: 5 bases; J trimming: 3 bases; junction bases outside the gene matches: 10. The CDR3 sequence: CASSEGSGSGEETQYF. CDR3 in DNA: TGTGCCAGTAGTGAGGGTAGCGGGAGTGGAGAAGAGACCCAGTACTTC.

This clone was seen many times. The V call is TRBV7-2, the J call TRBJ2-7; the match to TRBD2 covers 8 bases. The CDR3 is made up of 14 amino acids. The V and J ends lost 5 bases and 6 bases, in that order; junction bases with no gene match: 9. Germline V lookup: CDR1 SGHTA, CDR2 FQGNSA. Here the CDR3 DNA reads TGTGCCAGCAGCACTAGCGGAATCGGCCGCGAGCAGTACTTC. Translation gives CASSTSGIGREQYF.

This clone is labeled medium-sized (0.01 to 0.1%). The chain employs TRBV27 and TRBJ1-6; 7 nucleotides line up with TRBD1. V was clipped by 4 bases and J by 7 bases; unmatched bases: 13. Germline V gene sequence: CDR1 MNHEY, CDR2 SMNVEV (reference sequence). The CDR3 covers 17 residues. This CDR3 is CASSSLAYPGQNSPLHF. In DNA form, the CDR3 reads TGTGCCAGCAGTTCCCTGGCTTACCCGGGACAGAATTCACCCCTCCACTTT.